The 9 T cell receptor beta chains below all came from one sample that was sequenced in a study of blood T cell repertoires in COVID-19. Measured with immunoSEQ multiplex PCR; TCRdb has only the in-frame clones, and not every one. In the table there are 100,000 to 150,000 clones, less than 90% of which are singletons. Sequenced sample: PBMCs or T cells enriched from blood (not recorded which). All receptors come from a woman aged 50 to 65 who had recovered from COVID-19.

V usage is TRBV19 and J usage is TRBJ2-2, with 9 bases aligning to TRBD1. CDR1 and CDR2 (germline): LNHDA, SQIVND (reference sequence). This CDR3 contains 14 residues. V trimming: 7 bases; J trimming: 3 bases; junction bases outside the gene matches: 3. The CDR3 DNA sequence: TGTGCCAGTACCTGGACAGGGGACACCGGGGAGCTGTTTTTT. It encodes CASTWTGDTGELFF.

V usage is TRBV4-3 and J usage is TRBJ2-5; D not resolved. The CDR3 is made up of 13 amino acids. Germline lookup yields CDR1 LGHNA and CDR2 YSLEER. Trimming removed 1 base at V and 3 bases at J, with 6 bases between. This chain's CDR3 is CASSQGRKETQYF. The CDR3 nucleotides are TGCGCCAGCAGCCAAGGCAGAAAAGAGACCCAGTACTTC.

This clone was seen a handful of times. The V and J genes are TRBV7-9 and TRBJ1-6; D is ambiguous. CDR1 is SEHNR, CDR2 FQNEAQ, per germline (reference sequence). The CDR3 has 15 amino acids. V dropped 5 bases and J dropped 5 bases, with 13 bases sitting between them. CDR3 DNA sequence: TGTGCCAGCAGCCCCGGGGTGGAGGATAATTCACCCCTCCACTTT. Encoded protein: CASSPGVEDNSPLHF.

The chain employs TRBV3-1 (or the pseudogene TRBV3-2) and TRBJ1-1; a possible D gene is TRBD1 (6 bases). Trimming cost V 2 bases and J 1 base, with 11 bases left between them. Germline CDR1 reads LGHDT; CDR2 reads YNNKEL (reference sequence). The CDR3 contains 15 residues. This chain's CDR3 is CASSQPQGQNTEAFF. CDR3 nucleotide sequence: TGTGCCAGCAGCCAACCCCAGGGGCAGAACACTGAAGCTTTCTTT.

J is TRBJ2-2 and V is TRBV5-1; D not resolved. The V and J ends lost 6 bases and 6 bases respectively, with 15 bases between them. Germline CDR1 reads SGHRS; CDR2 reads YFSETQ. There are 14 residues in the CDR3. This chain's CDR3 is CASKDSASPGELFF. The CDR3 bases are TGCGCCAGCAAAGACTCAGCGTCTCCCGGGGAGCTGTTTTTT.

The genes are TRBV7-9 and TRBJ1-2; D is unclear. Germline V lookup: CDR1 SEHNR, CDR2 FQNEAQ (reference sequence). Deletions cut 6 bases from V and 6 bases from J, with 14 bases between. CDR3 length: 13 residues. CDR3 protein: CASRTLGNHGYTF. As DNA, the CDR3 is TGTGCCAGCAGGACGCTCGGGAATCATGGCTACACCTTC.

The rearrangement links TRBV3-1 (or the pseudogene TRBV3-2) to TRBJ2-7, with 10 nucleotides matching TRBD1. This CDR3 comprises 15 residues. The ends lost 4 bases at V and 2 bases at J; junction bases unmatched: 5. From germline, CDR1 is LGHDT and CDR2 YNNKEL (reference sequence). CDR3 DNA: TGTGCCAGCAGCCCAGCCGGGACAGGGGCCTACGAGCAGTACTTC. Encoded protein: CASSPAGTGAYEQYF.

This rearrangement joins TRBV27 to TRBJ2-7; D gene ambiguous. Trimming stripped 1 base from V and 3 bases from J, with 16 bases between. This CDR3 is 16 amino acids long. The germline gives CDR1 MNHEY, CDR2 SMNVEV (reference sequence). For the CDR3, the DNA is TGTGCCAGCAGTTTATTATGGAACCCAGACTTCTACGAGCAGTACTTC. Amino acids: CASSLLWNPDFYEQYF.

In its sample, this clone was seen a few times. The rearrangement uses TRBV5-8 and TRBJ1-1; a weak D match, TRBD1 (5 bases). The CDR3 is made up of 15 amino acids. Germline V gene lookup returns CDR1 SGHTS and CDR2 YDEGEE. The ends were cut back, 4 bases at V and 3 bases at J, with 16 bases in the middle. CDR3 protein: CASSPYRGIDTEAFF. The CDR3 nucleotides read TGTGCCAGCAGCCCCTATAGGGGAATAGACACTGAAGCTTTCTTT.